Following are 6 T cell receptor beta chains from one sample sequenced in a study of beta chain features in type 1 diabetes. The study reverse transcribed the entire isolated RNA, so it sequenced expressed TCRB transcripts. Method: immunoSEQ multiplex PCR; TCRdb's copy keeps in-frame clones and lacks some. The sample contains some 500,000 clones, roughly 10% of which appear only once. The sample taken for sequencing was naive CD4+ T cells from blood. The receptor set was obtained from a woman younger than 35 in good health.

This chain uses TRBV25-1 with TRBJ2-7, with 10 bases fitting TRBD1. V was pared by 9 bases and J by 9 bases, with 11 bases of the junction left unmatched. This CDR3 region has 13 residues. From germline, CDR1 is MGHDK and CDR2 SYGVNS. The CDR3 DNA follows: TGTGCCAGACCCGGGACAGGGGTTTTAGGGCAGTACGTC. Amino acids: CARPGTGVLGQYV.

Worth noting for this clone: The same CDR3 is also encoded by other DNA sequences in this sample. J is TRBJ2-5 and V is TRBV20-1; D is ambiguous. CDR1 and CDR2 (germline): DFQATT, SNEGSKA (reference sequence). V was clipped by 4 bases and J by 5 bases, with 5 bases between them. CDR3 length: 10 amino acids. The CDR3: CSAMGETQYF. The DNA for the CDR3 is TGCAGTGCTATGGGGGAGACCCAGTACTTC.

This chain uses TRBV28 with TRBJ2-7; D not certain. Trimming left V 4 bases short and J 3 bases short, with 16 bases between. There are 15 residues in the CDR3. Germline CDR1 MDHEN, CDR2 SYDVKM. In nucleotides, the CDR3 is TGTGCCAGCAGTTCAGGAACTAAAGCGTACTACGAGCAGTACGTC. Translating it yields CASSSGTKAYYEQYV.

In its sample, this clone was seen a few times. The chain has TRBV5-4 and TRBJ2-6; D call uncertain. This CDR3 region has 18 residues. CDR1 and CDR2 (germline): SGHNT, YYREEE (reference sequence). V dropped 4 bases and J dropped 0 bases, with 17 bases sitting between them. CDR3: CASSPPGPLTSGANVLTF. The DNA of the CDR3 is TGTGCCAGCAGCCCGCCAGGCCCCCTGACCTCTGGGGCCAACGTCCTGACTTTC.

Of note for this clone: A much larger clonotype is one base distant, so this may be a read error. The same CDR3 can be traced to other DNA sequences in this sample. V and J are TRBV14 and TRBJ2-5; no clear D. The CDR3 is made up of 11 amino acids. The germline gives CDR1 SGHDN, CDR2 FVKESK. The V gene lost 3 bases and the J gene lost 5 bases, with 4 bases spanning the gap. The CDR3 spells CASSQAETQYF. Here the CDR3 DNA reads TGTGCCAGCAGCCAGGCGGAGACCCAGTACTTC.

This chain uses TRBV4-1 with TRBJ2-4; D uncertain. CDR1 and CDR2 (germline): MGHRA, YSYEKL. This CDR3 is 15 amino acids long. The ends were cut back, 2 bases at V and 1 base at J, with 9 bases in the middle. The CDR3: CASSQPGQAKNIQYF. The CDR3 DNA reads TGCGCCAGCAGCCAACCCGGTCAGGCCAAAAACATTCAGTACTTC.